The 8 T cell receptor beta chains given below trace back to one sample, sequenced in a study of Graves' ophthalmopathy and Graves' hyperthyroidism. The authors amplified TCR beta CDR3 regions from RNA transcripts. HTBI primers primed a first-round RT-PCR, and a second-round multiplex PCR followed. TCRdb re-called the multiplex PCR reads with MiXCR, one entry per CDR3 protein. In the table there are a few hundred thousand distinct CDR3 sequences, about 18% of which are singletons. The sample consisted of peripheral blood. Every receptor here comes from an adult woman with stable Graves' hyperthyroidism.

This clonotype occurred many times. The chain is built from TRBV4-1 and TRBJ2-7, with D perhaps matching TRBD2 (6 bases). The CDR3 is 18 amino acids. V was shortened by 1 base and J by 6 bases, with 25 bases between the two germline ends. Per the germline V gene, CDR1 is MGHRA and CDR2 is YSYEKL. The DNA of the CDR3 is TGCGCCAGCAGCCAAGGAATCCTCAGGCGGGACCCCTTCTCCGAGCAGTACTTC. Its translation is CASSQGILRRDPFSEQYF.

At least ten counts were recorded for this clonotype. The rearrangement joins TRBV5-1 to TRBJ1-5, with D perhaps matching TRBD1 (5 bases). The CDR3 loop spans 14 amino acids. Germline CDR1 is SGHRS and CDR2 is YFSETQ. V was pared by 0 bases and J by 5 bases, with 9 bases between. The CDR3 DNA reads as TGCGCCAGCAGCTTGGCATCGGGGGATCAGCCCCAGCATTTT. It codes for CASSLASGDQPQHF.

This clonotype showed up many times. The chain has TRBV12-3 or TRBV12-4 and TRBJ2-5; D remains unclear. V lost 6 bases and J 7 bases, leaving 12 bases between the germline ends. The CDR3 covers 12 residues. DNA for the CDR3: TGTGCCAGCAGCACCAAAGGTGGGACCCAGTACTTC. This codes for CASSTKGGTQYF.

This clonotype was recorded at least ten times. The V gene is TRBV6-2 or TRBV6-3, the J gene TRBJ1-6, with a possible D match to TRBD1 (5 bases). The germline CDR1 and CDR2 sequences are MNHEY and SVGEGT. CDR3 length: 13 amino acids. V lost 4 bases and J lost 14, with 15 bases in between. The CDR3 nucleotides are TGTGCCAGCAGTTCTGACCTACCAGGGACCCTCCACTTT. Its translation is CASSSDLPGTLHF.

This clonotype has at least ten counts. Mismatch with germline at one junction end may stem from a read error. The chain recombines TRBV28 with TRBJ2-4; a weak D match, TRBD1 (6 bases). The germline gives CDR1 MDHEN, CDR2 SYDVKM. This CDR3 has 15 amino acids. The chain's CDR3 is CANSLGQLAKNIQYF. Here the CDR3 DNA reads TGTGCCAACAGTTTAGGACAGTTAGCCAAAAACATTCAGTACTTC.

This clonotype was observed many times. V usage is TRBV28 and J usage is TRBJ1-1, with D possibly matching TRBD1 (5 bases). The CDR3 spans 14 residues. V shed 7 bases and J shed 1 base, with 13 bases lying between them. The germline V gene has CDR1 MDHEN and CDR2 SYDVKM. The CDR3 loop reads CASTHGAANTEAFF. CDR3 nucleotide sequence: TGTGCCAGCACCCACGGGGCAGCGAACACTGAAGCTTTCTTT.

As for this clonotype: Given a much more abundant clone one base away, this may be a read error. V and J are TRBV30 and TRBJ2-2, with a tentative D call TRBD1 (6 bases). The CDR3 sequence is 14 residues long. CDR1 and CDR2 from the germline V gene are GTSNPN and SVGIG (reference sequence). DNA for the CDR3: TGTGCCTGCCTGGGACACGGGAACACCGGGGAGCTGTGTTTT. This codes for CACLGHGNTGELCF.

This clonotype showed up many times. The chain couples TRBV10-2 to TRBJ2-7; D remains unclear. The V end was cut by 5 bases, the J end by 6 bases, with 14 bases between. The CDR3 totals 13 residues. CDR1 is WSHSY and CDR2 is SAAADI in the germline V gene. The CDR3 protein is CASSSIGPGEQYF. The CDR3 DNA follows: TGCGCCAGCAGTTCGATAGGGCCGGGCGAGCAGTACTTC.